This TCR beta chain was identified during a study of T cells in Graves' hyperthyroidism and ophthalmopathy (dated by TCRdb to between 2018 and 2020). Notes on the research overall: Peripheral blood was collected at initial diagnosis, before any treatment. For training and testing, the 110 or so patients in the discovery cohort were randomly divided in a 7:3 ratio. Whether ophthalmopathy could be predicted prospectively was tested in an independent validation cohort made up of under 20 hyperthyroidism patients plus 17 patients who later progressed to ophthalmopathy. The paper reports TCR Vbeta CDR3 sequencing of some 140 peripheral blood samples: some 41 ophthalmopathy, approximately 74 hyperthyroidism and around 17 progressor patients. After blood sampling, hyperthyroidism patients were treated with methimazole at a starting dose of 30 mg daily, and ophthalmopathy patients were treated with high-dose intravenous methylprednisolone. To identify distinguishing TCR V-J signatures, a discovery cohort of 90 to 100 patients was used, comprising 43 with Graves' ophthalmopathy and 57 with stable Graves' hyperthyroidism. The study also compared thyroid tissue and blood T-cell repertoires from about 6 Graves' hyperthyroidism patients.

A patient counted as having stable Graves' hyperthyroidism if no progression to ophthalmopathy occurred over 18 months of follow-up. The hyperthyroidism patients were between 18 and 65 years old and newly diagnosed, with a disease duration of less than 2 months. Exclusion was applied to patients with uncontrolled infections, other autoimmune diseases, pregnancy or lactation. Diagnoses relied on clinical symptoms, serum thyroxine and TRAb, thyroid ultrasound and orbital computed tomography. PBMCs were isolated from 8 to 10 ml of fresh peripheral blood by Ficoll-Paque density gradient centrifugation. Total RNA was extracted using Trizol reagent, and RNA quality was assessed on an Agilent 2100 Bioanalyzer. In the germline V gene, CDR1 corresponds to MGHRA and CDR2 to YSYEKL. V is reduced by 5 bases and J by 0 bases, leaving a spacing of 10 bases between them. Including the terminal cysteine and phenylalanine, the CDR3 comprises 15 residues. The entry retains the CDR3 DNA only, 45 bases that are in frame from base 1.

Amplification of TCR beta CDR3 regions was carried out from RNA transcripts. For the first round of RT-PCR on the TCR CDR3, the HTBI primer set was used together with the Qiagen OneStep RT-PCR kit. Libraries were constructed in a second round of multiplex PCR, after which size selection and purification were carried out. Sequencing of the libraries was done on an Illumina HiSeq2000 using paired-end 100 bp reads. Per the source publication's procedure: SOAPnuke was used to process the raw data, with reads discarded if the reads contained adapters or uncalled bases, had a mean Phred below 15, or lacked an exact constant-primer or identifier match. COPE v1.2.5 was used to merge the high-quality paired reads, and each unique nucleotide sequence was defined as a clonotype. MiTCR v1.1 was used to align the clonotypes against IMGT TRBV, TRBD and TRBJ reference segments. The analysis was restricted to V-J combinations with a frequency above 0.0001, which together covered 98% to 99.2% of the repertoires. The TCS score was defined as F50 (clonal expansion) divided by E x V (chaos), with BLOSUM62-based TCRdist calculated between CDR3 peptides within each V-J. Welch's t-statistics and random forest reduced just over 500 V-J features to roughly 13, which were used in a naive Bayes classifier (R e1071). The raw public reads went through TCRdb reprocessing: fastp at Q25, MiXCR clone calling, in-frame beta chains kept. Merged by CDR3 protein, the rows form single entries marked with the most common genes and DNA. The V and J calls and clone size are TCRdb's, not the authors'. Across this sample there are 250,000 to 300,000 distinct CDR3 sequences, with approximately 14% seen only once. The top ten constitute under 8% of the sample.

General study outcomes and caveats: During validation, the model predicted progression to ophthalmopathy a median of roughly six months ahead of onset, with almost 71% sensitivity and more than 72% specificity. No statistical method was used to fix the sample size in advance, and group allocation was not hidden from the investigators. Ophthalmopathy was separated from stable hyperthyroidism by a 13 V-J signature model, with about 88% sensitivity and about 81% specificity obtained in cross-validation and 80%/75% obtained in testing. Most expanded thyroid clonotypes (frequency above 0.001) were also found in blood, which suggests that blood repertoires may mirror thyroid immune responses.

With regard to this clonotype: Its recognized antigen is unknown. No base-level quality is on record; no much larger clone is a single base apart.

The chain links TRBV4-1 with TRBJ1-4, with the D gene call left open. Sequencing was done on a sample of blood. The TCR was taken from a woman aged 40 to 55 with Graves' hyperthyroidism. The CDR3 protein is CASSKNTATNEKLFF. The DNA sequence is TGCGCCAGCAGCAAAAACACAGCAACTAATGAAAAACTGTTTTTT.